Following are 13 T cell receptor beta chains from one sample sequenced in a study of beta chain features in type 1 diabetes. Sequenced material consisted of expressed TCRB transcripts (all of the isolated RNA was reverse transcribed). The data were produced by immunoSEQ multiplex PCR, yet TCRdb's version contains in-frame clones alone and is incomplete. The sample lists under 200,000 clones, 9% to 10% occurring once. The sequencing sample was made of central memory CD4+ T cells from blood. The receptors come from a woman under 30 in good health.

The V gene is TRBV2, the J gene TRBJ2-5; D perhaps matches TRBD2 (8 bases). The CDR3 has 16 amino acids. CDR1 is SNHLY, CDR2 FYNNEI, per germline. V dropped 2 bases and J dropped 5 bases, with 18 bases sitting between them. CDR3 residues: CASSEQAGGGGETQYF. CDR3 DNA: TGTGCCAGCAGTGAACAGGCGGGAGGAGGGGGCGAGACCCAGTACTTC.

The chain recombines TRBV20-1 with TRBJ1-1; maybe TRBD1 (5 bases). There are 11 residues in the CDR3. Germline V gene lookup returns CDR1 DFQATT and CDR2 SNEGSKA (reference sequence). CDR3 loop: CAGVVGTEAFF. CDR3 bases: TGCGCGGGGGTGGTTGGGACTGAAGCTTTCTTT.

The chain combines TRBV7-2 with TRBJ2-1; D perhaps matches TRBD2 (7 bases). The CDR3 totals 15 residues. V was pared by 5 bases and J by 8 bases, with 19 bases between. CDR1 SGHTA and CDR2 FQGNSA come from the germline V gene. The CDR3 DNA reads TGTGCCAGCAGCCCTGTGGGTGGGGGGGCCTATGAGCAGTTCTTC. Translating gives CASSPVGGGAYEQFF.

The chain carries TRBV19 and TRBJ1-2; D ambiguous. CDR1 and CDR2 from the germline V gene are LNHDA and SQIVND (reference sequence). Deletions cut 10 bases from V and 5 bases from J, with 17 bases between. This CDR3 has 13 residues. CDR3 residues: CATRGGRSYGYTF. In DNA, the CDR3 is TGTGCCACCCGAGGCGGCCGGTCATATGGCTACACCTTC.

This chain uses TRBV29-1 with TRBJ1-1; TRBD1 matches 7 bases. V lost 5 bases to trimming and J lost 1 base; unmatched junction nucleotides: 4. This CDR3 is built from 13 residues. Germline V gene sequence: CDR1 SQVTM, CDR2 ANQGSEA. CDR3 DNA sequence: TGCAGCGTTAGGGGACAGCGGAACACTGAAGCTTTCTTT. Translating it yields CSVRGQRNTEAFF.

This chain links TRBV13 with TRBJ2-2; possible D gene TRBD1, 5 bases. Germline CDR1 and CDR2: PRHDT and FYEKMQ (reference sequence). The CDR3 has 14 amino acids. The V end was cut by 1 base, the J end by 7 bases, with 10 bases between. The CDR3 reads CASSLAGSIGELFF. The CDR3 DNA sequence: TGTGCCAGCAGCTTAGCAGGGTCAATCGGGGAGCTGTTTTTT.

The V gene is TRBV30, the J gene TRBJ1-4, with a possible D match to TRBD1 (6 bases). CDR1 and CDR2 from the germline V gene are GTSNPN and SVGIG (reference sequence). V dropped 2 bases and J dropped 8 bases, with 12 bases sitting between them. This CDR3 region has 13 residues. The CDR3 sequence: CAWSTQGWEKLFF. CDR3 nucleotides: TGTGCCTGGAGTACACAGGGTTGGGAAAAACTGTTTTTT.

Turning to this clone: Different DNA sequences within this sample yield the same CDR3. The J gene is TRBJ2-3, the V gene TRBV7-2, with 9 nucleotides matching TRBD2. The CDR3 extends over 15 amino acids. CDR1 and CDR2 (germline): SGHTA, FQGNSA. With V trimmed by 1 base and J by 1 base, 0 bases remained unmatched. For the CDR3, the DNA is TGTGCCAGCAGCTTAGGACTAGCGGGCACAGATACGCAGTATTTT. Translation gives CASSLGLAGTDTQYF.

V gene TRBV2 combines with J gene TRBJ2-5; no definite D call. Germline V gene sequence: CDR1 SNHLY, CDR2 FYNNEI. This CDR3 has 11 residues. Trimming cost V 8 bases and J 5 bases, with 9 bases left between them. CDR3 amino acids: CASVRSETQYF. The CDR3 nucleotides read TGTGCCAGCGTGAGATCGGAGACCCAGTACTTC.

This clone was detected only a few times. The V call is TRBV6-5, the J call TRBJ2-1; unclear D gene. The CDR3 is made up of 14 amino acids. Germline V gene sequence: CDR1 MNHEY, CDR2 SVGAGI. With 0 bases removed from V and 14 bases from J, the gap between germline ends came to 17 bases. For the CDR3, the DNA is TGTGCCAGCAGTTACTCGTACCCCCAGCGTCGAAAGTTCTTC. It encodes CASSYSYPQRRKFF.

This clone turned up a few times. The J gene is TRBJ2-3, the V gene TRBV16, with D possibly matching TRBD1 (5 bases). The CDR3 sequence is 12 residues long. The germline V gene encodes CDR1 KGHSY and CDR2 FQNENV. The V end lost 2 bases, the J end lost 5 bases, and 5 bases lay between the germline ends. CDR3 loop: CASSQDRDTQYF. In nucleotides, the CDR3 is TGTGCCAGCAGCCAAGACAGAGATACGCAGTATTTT.

The chain links TRBV11-1 to TRBJ2-1; 9 bases are shared with TRBD2. This CDR3 is 15 amino acids long. Germline V gives CDR1 SGHAT, CDR2 FQDESV (reference sequence). Trimming removed 5 bases from V and 4 bases from J; junction bases left unmatched: 6. DNA for the CDR3: TGTGCCAGCAGCCCCAGCGGGGGGTCATACAATGAGCAGTTCTTC. Its translation: CASSPSGGSYNEQFF.

There are a few counts of this clone. V gene TRBV7-8 combines with J gene TRBJ2-7; TRBD2 agrees at 8 bases. The CDR3 consists of 14 residues. CDR1 and CDR2 from the germline V gene are SGHVS and FQNEAQ. J gave up 5 bases and V 4 bases, and 7 bases lay outside the gene matches. The CDR3 DNA reads as TGTGCCAGCAGCTCCACCGGGACTAGGGACGAGCAGTACTTC. Translated, it gives CASSSTGTRDEQYF.